These T cell receptor beta chains were read from a single sample in a study of breast tumors, draining lymph nodes, adjacent tissues. One entry per CDR3 protein, called by TCRdb with MiXCR from the multiplex PCR reads. The sample lists over 200,000 distinct CDR3 sequences, approximately 31% occurring once. What was sequenced was axillary lymph node tissue. The origin of the receptors is a female donor with breast cancer. Some clones in this sample may be carry-over from other donors' samples. CDR3s include the opening cysteine and the closing phenylalanine or tryptophan. The D gene is left open where the match is weak. Where a row states a size, it is once, few, many or the class of an expanded clone; other rows omit it.

J gene | clone size | D gene | V gene | CDR3 protein | CDR3 DNA
TRBJ1-6 | many | - | TRBV19 | CASSTYGPPSYNSPLHF | TGTGCCAGTAGTACTTATGGACCTCCATCCTATAATTCACCCCTCCACTTT
TRBJ2-1 | - | TRBD1 | TRBV6-5 | CASSRDRATVEQFF | TGTGCCAGCAGCCGTGACAGGGCCACGGTCGAGCAGTTCTTC
TRBJ2-7 | many | - | TRBV18 | CASSRAGALEQYF | TGTGCCAGCTCACGGGCGGGGGCGCTCGAGCAGTACTTC
TRBJ2-1 | many | TRBD2 | TRBV5-1 | CASSQLAGSSYNEQFF | TGCGCCAGCAGTCAACTAGCGGGTAGCTCCTACAATGAGCAGTTCTTC
TRBJ2-2 | many | - | TRBV6-2/TRBV6-3 | CASSLQETGELFF | TGTGCCAGCAGTTTACAGGAAACCGGGGAGCTGTTTTTT
TRBJ2-1 | many | TRBD2 | TRBV20-1 | CSAPGTSSYNEQFF | TGCAGTGCTCCCGGGACTAGCAGCTACAATGAGCAGTTCTTC
TRBJ1-6 | many | TRBD1 | TRBV5-1 | CASTRDRPNSPLHF | TGCGCCAGCACGAGGGACAGACCTAATTCCCCCCTCCACTTT
TRBJ2-4 | few | - | TRBV20-1 | CSASRRREFAAKNIQYF | TGCAGTGCTAGCAGGCGGCGAGAATTCGCGGCCAAAAACATTCAGTACTTC
TRBJ2-5 | few | - | TRBV5-1 | CASSLFGNQDAQYF | TGCGCCAGCAGCTTGTTCGGGAACCAAGACGCCCAGTACTTC
TRBJ2-1 | many | TRBD1 | TRBV7-3 | CASSLTGQGNEQFF | TGTGCCAGCAGCTTAACGGGACAGGGCAATGAGCAGTTCTTC
TRBJ2-1 | many | - | TRBV7-9 | CASSPGDRISYNEQFF | TGTGCCAGCAGCCCGGGAGATCGAATCTCCTACAATGAGCAGTTCTTC
TRBJ1-2 | many | - | TRBV12-3/TRBV12-4 | CASSFRTNYGYTF | TGTGCCAGCAGTTTTAGAACTAACTATGGCTACACCTTC
TRBJ2-5 | - | - | TRBV5-1 | CASSPQRPNTGEETQYF | TGCGCCAGCAGCCCCCAACGGCCGAACACCGGGGAAGAGACCCAGTACTTC
TRBJ2-3 | many | - | TRBV15 | CATSRVSPIRTDTQYF | TGTGCCACCAGCAGAGTGAGCCCGATACGCACAGATACGCAGTATTTT
TRBJ2-2 | many | TRBD1 | TRBV12-3/TRBV12-4 | CASRQGTGLRTGELFF | TGTGCCAGCAGACAAGGGACAGGCCTACGGACCGGGGAGCTGTTTTTT
TRBJ2-6 | few | TRBD1 | TRBV6-2/TRBV6-3 | CASSSGQAIFSGANVLTF | TGTGCCAGCAGTTCAGGACAGGCGATCTTCTCTGGGGCCAACGTCCTGACTTTC
TRBJ2-1 | many | TRBD2 | TRBV19 | CASSMREGYNEQFF | TGTGCCAGTAGTATGAGGGAGGGATACAATGAGCAGTTCTTC
TRBJ1-3 | - | - | TRBV24-1 | CATSDQGAHEQYFGPGTIYF | -
TRBJ1-6 | many | - | TRBV12-3/TRBV12-4 | CASSTQVLGNSPLHF | TGTGCCAGCAGCACACAGGTCCTAGGTAATTCACCCCTCCACTTT
TRBJ1-2 | many | TRBD1 | TRBV5-8 | CASSPKGQGNGYTF | TGTGCCAGCAGCCCCAAGGGACAGGGGAATGGCTACACCTTC
TRBJ2-7 | many | TRBD2 | TRBV15 | CATSRDSGLVGEQYF | TGTGCCACCAGCAGAGATTCGGGACTAGTGGGCGAGCAGTACTTC
TRBJ1-2 | many | - | TRBV19 | CASTGNNYGYTF | TGTGCCAGTACAGGGAATAACTATGGCTACACCTTC
TRBJ2-1 | many | - | TRBV20-1 | CSANERWDYNEQFF | TGCAGTGCTAACGAGCGGTGGGACTACAATGAGCAGTTCTTC
TRBJ1-4 | - | - | TRBV24-1 | CATQGEKLFF | TGTGCCACCCAGGGTGAAAAACTGTTTTTT
TRBJ2-5 | - | - | TRBV7-7 | CASSWGGGERTQYF | TGTGCTAGCAGTTGGGGTGGAGGGGAAAGGACCCAGTACTTC
TRBJ2-3 | few | - | TRBV6-6 | CASSRADPGSPVDTQYF | TGTGCCAGCAGCCGCGCCGATCCGGGCAGTCCCGTAGATACGCAGTATTTT
TRBJ2-1 | few | TRBD2 | TRBV4-1 | CASSQRWGGSSYNEQFF | TGCGCCAGCAGCCAACGCTGGGGGGGAAGCTCCTACAATGAGCAGTTCTTC
TRBJ2-5 | - | - | TRBV2 | CASSASWGQTQYF | TGTGCCAGCAGTGCTAGCTGGGGGCAGACCCAGTACTTC
TRBJ2-7 | many | TRBD2 | TRBV6-5 | CASSHSRWGGEQYF | TGTGCCAGCAGTCACTCGAGATGGGGGGGCGAGCAGTACTTC